This TCR beta chain was sequenced in a study of T cells in Graves' hyperthyroidism and ophthalmopathy. A remark on this clonotype: What it recognizes is unknown.

It was RNA transcripts that yielded the amplified TCR beta CDR3 regions. The HTBI primer set was used in a first-round RT-PCR of the TCR CDR3. TCRdb re-derived calls from the multiplex PCR reads in MiXCR, one entry per CDR3 protein. Here the sample spans a few hundred thousand distinct CDR3 sequences, around a sixth being singletons. Findings and caveats of the study: A model built on 13 V-J features separated ophthalmopathy from stable hyperthyroidism. With a median lead of about 6.9 months before onset, the model predicted ophthalmopathy.

The authors obtained PBMCs from about 9.5 ml of fresh peripheral blood. Material for sequencing was blood. This clonotype originated in a man aged 18-30 years with Graves' ophthalmopathy.

The CDR3 protein is CSARGTSGGSGANVLTF. CDR3 coding DNA: TGCAGTGCTAGGGGGACTAGCGGGGGCTCTGGGGCCAACGTCCTGACTTTC. This chain uses TRBV20-1 with TRBJ2-6; 14 bases agree with TRBD2. Looked up from germline, CDR1 is DFQATT and CDR2 is SNEGSKA (reference sequence). Trimming cost V 3 bases and J 0 bases; bases outside gene matches: 1. This CDR3 comprises 17 residues.